The 12 T cell receptor beta chains presented below share a single source sample, sequenced in a study of cytomegalovirus exposure and HLA in healthy donors. PCR used 60 Vbeta primers and 13 Jbeta primers. TCRdb's copy holds only in-frame clones and misses some; the assay was immunoSEQ multiplex PCR. Of roughly 160,000 clones listed, around 80% are singletons. Sequencing was performed on PBMCs. The receptors were gathered from a male donor in good health and CMV-seronegative.

The chain employs TRBV5-4 and TRBJ2-1, with 10 bases identical to TRBD2. The CDR3 consists of 17 residues. After removal of 4 bases from V and 1 base from J, the junction contained 8 bases not matched to a gene. CDR1 SGHNT and CDR2 YYREEE come from the germline V gene (reference sequence). CDR3 region: CASSPPSGGLSYNEQFF. In DNA, the CDR3 is TGTGCCAGCAGCCCTCCTAGCGGGGGCCTTTCCTACAATGAGCAGTTCTTC.

This chain connects TRBV27 to TRBJ2-1; D might be TRBD2 (6 bases). The germline V and J ends were trimmed by 6 bases and 12 bases, with 12 bases remaining between them. Looked up from germline, CDR1 is MNHEY and CDR2 is SMNVEV (reference sequence). The CDR3 totals 11 residues. The CDR3 region has the DNA TGTGCCAGCAGCCGCGGCGGGGTGCAGTTCTTC. It yields the protein CASSRGGVQFF.

The rearrangement joins TRBV5-4 to TRBJ1-6, with TRBD1 as a possible D gene (6 bases). The CDR3 is 15 amino acids. The germline V and J ends were trimmed by 4 bases and 7 bases, with 15 bases remaining between them. Germline-derived CDR1 and CDR2 are SGHNT and YYREEE (reference sequence). The CDR3 here is CASSLGTTINSPLHF. Written as DNA, the CDR3 is TGTGCCAGCAGCCTAGGGACAACTATCAATTCACCCCTCCACTTT.

The chain uses TRBV2 and TRBJ2-1; TRBD2 agrees at 7 bases. The germline CDR1 and CDR2 sequences are SNHLY and FYNNEI. CDR3 length: 13 residues. Trimming removed 6 bases from V and 8 bases from J; junction bases left unmatched: 7. The CDR3: CASSLPGGYEQFF. The CDR3 coding sequence is TGTGCCAGCAGCCTTCCCGGGGGGTATGAGCAGTTCTTC.

The CDR3 sequence: CASSLVAGGYEQYF. The CDR3 coding sequence is TGTGCCAGCAGCTTAGTTGCGGGAGGGTACGAGCAGTACTTC. This sequence joins TRBV7-9 and TRBJ2-7; the match to TRBD2 covers 9 bases. The CDR3 sequence is 14 residues long. V dropped 1 base and J dropped 4; count of bases not matched to a gene: 2. Germline V lookup: CDR1 SEHNR, CDR2 FQNEAQ (reference sequence).

The CDR3 bases are TGTGCCAGCAGGAGGGACAGAAACTTCAATCAGCCCCAGCATTTT. Encoded protein: CASRRDRNFNQPQHF. The genes are TRBV2 and TRBJ1-5, with 7 bases that match TRBD1. This CDR3 is built from 15 residues. The junction had 8 bases not matched to a gene; V was cut back by 6 bases and J by 3 bases. Germline loops: CDR1 SNHLY, CDR2 FYNNEI.

The chain uses TRBV5-6 and TRBJ2-5; TRBD1 is a possible D gene (5 bases). This CDR3 is 14 amino acids long. The germline V and J ends were trimmed by 2 bases and 6 bases, with 14 bases remaining between them. The V gene's germline CDR1 is SGHDT and CDR2 YYEEEE. This chain's CDR3 is CASSFRVYSKTQYF. CDR3 coding DNA: TGTGCCAGCAGCTTCAGGGTTTACAGTAAGACCCAGTACTTC.

The chain joins TRBV18 to TRBJ2-1; D gene unclear. Deletions cut 4 bases from V and 6 bases from J, with 13 bases between. Germline V CDR1 and CDR2: KGHSH, LQKENI. CDR3 length equals 14 residues. For the CDR3, the DNA is TGTGCCAGCTCACTAGTAGTTTCTGGCAATGAGCAGTTCTTC. Translation: CASSLVVSGNEQFF.

The chain recombines TRBV9 with TRBJ2-7, with 8 nucleotides matching TRBD1. The CDR3 loop spans 13 amino acids. CDR1 and CDR2 from the germline V gene are SGDLS and YYNGEE. The ends lost 4 bases at V and 2 bases at J; junction bases unmatched: 2. Here the CDR3 reads CASSLTGAYEQYF. CDR3 nucleotides: TGTGCCAGCAGCTTGACAGGGGCCTACGAGCAGTACTTC.

The gene calls are TRBV13 and TRBJ2-7, with 7 nucleotides matching TRBD1. CDR1 is PRHDT, CDR2 FYEKMQ, per germline (reference sequence). V shed 1 base, J shed 4 bases, and the junction held 4 bases outside the gene matches. The CDR3 is made up of 14 amino acids. The CDR3 nucleotides are TGTGCCAGCAGCTTAGATAGGGGGCTTTACGAGCAGTACTTC. This sequence encodes CASSLDRGLYEQYF.

Points on this clone: This CDR3 is also generated by other DNA sequences in the sample. The chain is built from TRBV6-5 and TRBJ1-5; D remains unclear. CDR1 and CDR2 from the germline V gene are MNHEY and SVGAGI. The CDR3 totals 13 residues. The germline V and J ends were trimmed by 2 bases and 5 bases, with 7 bases remaining between them. DNA of the CDR3: TGTGCCAGCAGTTACGGGCGAGATCAGCCCCAGCATTTT. Amino acids: CASSYGRDQPQHF.

In regard to this clone: Other DNA sequences of this sample code for an identical CDR3. This sequence joins TRBV19 and TRBJ2-5, with D uncertain. Germline CDR1 is LNHDA and CDR2 is SQIVND (reference sequence). V dropped 3 bases and J dropped 2 bases, with 7 bases sitting between them. The CDR3 runs 13 residues. The CDR3 region has the DNA TGTGCCAGTAGTATTGGCGGACAAGAGACCCAGTACTTC. Translation gives CASSIGGQETQYF.